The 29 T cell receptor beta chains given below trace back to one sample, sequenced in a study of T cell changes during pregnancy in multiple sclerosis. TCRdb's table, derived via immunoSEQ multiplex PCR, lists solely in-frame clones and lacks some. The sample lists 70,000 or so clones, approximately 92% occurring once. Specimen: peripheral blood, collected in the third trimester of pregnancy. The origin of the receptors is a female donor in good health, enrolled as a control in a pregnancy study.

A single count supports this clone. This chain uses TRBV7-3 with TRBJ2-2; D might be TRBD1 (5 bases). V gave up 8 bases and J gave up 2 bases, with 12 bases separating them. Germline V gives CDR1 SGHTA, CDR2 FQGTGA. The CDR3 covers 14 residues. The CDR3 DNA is TGTGCCAGCGCTGGGGCGCCCAACACCGGGGAGCTGTTTTTT. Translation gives CASAGAPNTGELFF.

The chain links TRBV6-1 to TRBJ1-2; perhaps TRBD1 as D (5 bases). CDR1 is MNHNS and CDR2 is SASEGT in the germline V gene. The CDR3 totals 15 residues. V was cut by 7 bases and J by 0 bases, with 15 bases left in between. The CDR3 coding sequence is TGTGCCAGCACCTCCGCAGGGACTCCTAACTATGGCTACACCTTC. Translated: CASTSAGTPNYGYTF.

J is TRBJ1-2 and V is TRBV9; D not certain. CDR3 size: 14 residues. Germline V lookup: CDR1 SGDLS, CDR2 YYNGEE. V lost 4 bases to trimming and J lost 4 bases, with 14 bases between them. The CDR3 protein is CASSPDGSAYGYTF. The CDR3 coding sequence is TGTGCCAGCAGCCCAGACGGGAGTGCCTATGGCTACACCTTC.

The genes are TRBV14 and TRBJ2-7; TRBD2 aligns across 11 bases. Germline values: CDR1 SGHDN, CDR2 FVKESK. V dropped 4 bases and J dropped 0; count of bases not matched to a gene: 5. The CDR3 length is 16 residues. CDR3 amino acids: CASSLRTSGFSYEQYF. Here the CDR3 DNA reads TGTGCCAGCAGCCTAAGGACTAGCGGGTTCTCCTACGAGCAGTACTTC.

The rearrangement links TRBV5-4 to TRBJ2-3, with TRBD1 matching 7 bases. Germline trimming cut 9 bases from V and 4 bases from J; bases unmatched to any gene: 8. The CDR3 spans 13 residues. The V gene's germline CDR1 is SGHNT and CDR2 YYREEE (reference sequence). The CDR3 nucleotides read TGTGCCACTAGGGGGCTCTGGGCAGATACGCAGTATTTT. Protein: CATRGLWADTQYF. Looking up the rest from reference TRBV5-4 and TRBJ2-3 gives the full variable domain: ETGVTQSPTHLIKTRGQQVTLRCSSQSGHNTVSWYQQALGQGPQFIFQYYREEENGRGNFPPRFSGLQFPNYSSELNVNALELDDSALYLCATRGLWADTQYFGPGTRLTVL.

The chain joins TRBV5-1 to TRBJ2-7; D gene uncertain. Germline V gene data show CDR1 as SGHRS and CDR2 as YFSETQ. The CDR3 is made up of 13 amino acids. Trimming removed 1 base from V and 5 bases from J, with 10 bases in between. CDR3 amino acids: CASSLFPLDEQYF. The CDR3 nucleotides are TGCGCCAGCAGCTTGTTTCCCCTCGACGAGCAGTACTTC. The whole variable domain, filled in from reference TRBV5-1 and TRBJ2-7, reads KAGVTQTPRYLIKTRGQQVTLSCSPISGHRSVSWYQQTPGQGLQFLFEYFSETQRNKGNFPGRFSGRQFSNSRSEMNVSTLELGDSALYLCASSLFPLDEQYFGPGTRLTVT.

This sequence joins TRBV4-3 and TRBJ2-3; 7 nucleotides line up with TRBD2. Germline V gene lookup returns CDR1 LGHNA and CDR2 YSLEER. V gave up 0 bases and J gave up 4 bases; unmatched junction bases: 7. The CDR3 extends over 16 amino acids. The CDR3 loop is CASSQDRGSGSDTQYF. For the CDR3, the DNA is TGCGCCAGCAGCCAAGATCGGGGTAGCGGGTCAGATACGCAGTATTTT.

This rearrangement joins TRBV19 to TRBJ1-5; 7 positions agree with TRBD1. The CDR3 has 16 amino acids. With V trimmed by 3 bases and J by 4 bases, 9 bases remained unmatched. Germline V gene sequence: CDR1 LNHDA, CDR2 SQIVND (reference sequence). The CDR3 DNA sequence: TGTGCCAGTAGTATTCTACAGGGGCATAGGAATCAGCCCCAGCATTTT. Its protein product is CASSILQGHRNQPQHF.

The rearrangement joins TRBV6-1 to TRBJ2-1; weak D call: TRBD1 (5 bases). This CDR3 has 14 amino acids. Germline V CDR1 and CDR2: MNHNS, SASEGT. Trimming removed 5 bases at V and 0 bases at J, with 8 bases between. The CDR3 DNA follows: TGTGCCAGCAGTCCTAGGGGCTCCTACAATGAGCAGTTCTTC. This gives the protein CASSPRGSYNEQFF.

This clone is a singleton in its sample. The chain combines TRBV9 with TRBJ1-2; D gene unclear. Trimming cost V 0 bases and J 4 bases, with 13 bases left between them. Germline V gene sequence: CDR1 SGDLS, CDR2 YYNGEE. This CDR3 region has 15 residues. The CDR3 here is CASSVGTGWPYGYTF. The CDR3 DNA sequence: TGTGCCAGCAGCGTAGGGACTGGTTGGCCCTATGGCTACACCTTC.

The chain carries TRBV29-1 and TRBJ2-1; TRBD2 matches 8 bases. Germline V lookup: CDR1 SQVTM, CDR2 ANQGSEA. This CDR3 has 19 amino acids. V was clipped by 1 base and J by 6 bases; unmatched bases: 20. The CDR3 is CSVEGGGASGLYGFNEQFF. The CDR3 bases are TGCAGCGTTGAAGGAGGGGGTGCTAGCGGGTTGTATGGTTTCAATGAGCAGTTCTTC.

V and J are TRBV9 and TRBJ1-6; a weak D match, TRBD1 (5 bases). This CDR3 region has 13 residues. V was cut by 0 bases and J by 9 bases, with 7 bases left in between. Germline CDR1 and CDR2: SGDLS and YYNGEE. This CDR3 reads CASSVGQGSPLHF. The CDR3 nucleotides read TGTGCCAGCAGCGTAGGTCAGGGTTCACCCCTCCACTTT.

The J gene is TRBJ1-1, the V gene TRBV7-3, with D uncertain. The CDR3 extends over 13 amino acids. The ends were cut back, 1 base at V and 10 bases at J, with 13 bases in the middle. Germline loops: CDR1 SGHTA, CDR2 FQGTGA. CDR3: CASSLNLGEGAFF. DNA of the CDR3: TGTGCCAGCAGCTTAAACCTCGGAGAGGGAGCTTTCTTT.

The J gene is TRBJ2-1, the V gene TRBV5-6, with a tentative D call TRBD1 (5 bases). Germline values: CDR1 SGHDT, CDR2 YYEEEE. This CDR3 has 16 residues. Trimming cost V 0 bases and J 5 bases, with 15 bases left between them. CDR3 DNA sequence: TGTGCCAGCAGCTTGGGGGCAGGGTTGTTGCACAATGAGCAGTTCTTC. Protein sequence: CASSLGAGLLHNEQFF.

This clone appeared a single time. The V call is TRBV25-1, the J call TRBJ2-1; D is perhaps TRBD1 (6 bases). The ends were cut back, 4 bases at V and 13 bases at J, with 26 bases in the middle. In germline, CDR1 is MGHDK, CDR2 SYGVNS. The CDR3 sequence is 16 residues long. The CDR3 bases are TGTGCCAGCAGTGGGACAGCTCCTACAATGCCCCGGACCCAGTTCTTC. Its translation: CASSGTAPTMPRTQFF.

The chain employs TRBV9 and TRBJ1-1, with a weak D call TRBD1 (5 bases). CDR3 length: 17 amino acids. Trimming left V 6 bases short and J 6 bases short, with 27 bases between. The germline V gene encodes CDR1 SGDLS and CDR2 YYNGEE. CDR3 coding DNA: TGTGCCAGCAACCTAATAACAAGTGGACATCGAAGAGCTGAAGCTTTCTTT. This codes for CASNLITSGHRRAEAFF.

The CDR3 DNA is TGTGCCAGCAGCTTGAGCGTGATGGAGACCCAGTACTTC. It specifies CASSLSVMETQYF. The chain has TRBV7-3 and TRBJ2-5; D remains unclear. The CDR3 consists of 13 residues. Germline loops: CDR1 SGHTA, CDR2 FQGTGA. Trimming took 3 bases from V and 5 from J, leaving 10 bases between them. The full variable domain, with the rest looked up from reference TRBV7-3 and TRBJ2-5, is GAGVSQTPSNKVTEKGKYVELRCDPISGHTALYWYRQSLGQGPEFLIYFQGTGAADDSGLPNDRFFAVRPEGSVSTLKIQRTERGDSAVYLCASSLSVMETQYFGPGTRLLVL.

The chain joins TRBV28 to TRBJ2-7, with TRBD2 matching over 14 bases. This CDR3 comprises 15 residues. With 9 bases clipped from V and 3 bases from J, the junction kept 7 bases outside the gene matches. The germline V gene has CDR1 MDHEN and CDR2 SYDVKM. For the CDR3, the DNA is TGTGCCAGTCGACTAGCGGGAGGGTTTGGCTACGAGCAGTACTTC. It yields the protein CASRLAGGFGYEQYF.

DNA for the CDR3: TGTGCCAGCAGTACTTACCCGGGCTACGAGCAGTACTTC. It translates to CASSTYPGYEQYF. The chain employs TRBV6-5 and TRBJ2-7, with unresolved D. Trimming took off 5 bases at V and 3 bases at J, with 11 bases between the two ends. The CDR3 runs to 13 residues. Germline CDR1 reads MNHEY; CDR2 reads SVGAGI.

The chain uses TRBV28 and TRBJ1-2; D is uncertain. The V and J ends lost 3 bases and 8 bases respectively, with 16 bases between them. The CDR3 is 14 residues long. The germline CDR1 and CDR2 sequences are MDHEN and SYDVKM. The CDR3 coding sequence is TGTGCCAGCAGTTTTATCCAGGTCACGGGGGGCTACACCTTC. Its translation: CASSFIQVTGGYTF.

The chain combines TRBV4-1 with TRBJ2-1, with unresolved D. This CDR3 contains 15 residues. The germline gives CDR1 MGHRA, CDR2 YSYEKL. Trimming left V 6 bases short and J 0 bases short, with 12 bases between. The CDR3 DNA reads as TGCGCCAGCAGACCCCTCGCTAGCTCCTACAATGAGCAGTTCTTC. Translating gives CASRPLASSYNEQFF.

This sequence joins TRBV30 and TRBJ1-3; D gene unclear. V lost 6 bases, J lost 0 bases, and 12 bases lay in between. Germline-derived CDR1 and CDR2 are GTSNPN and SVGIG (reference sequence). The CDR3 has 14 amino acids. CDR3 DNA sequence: TGTGCCTGTACCACAGAAAGCTCTGGAAACACCATATATTTT. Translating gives CACTTESSGNTIYF.

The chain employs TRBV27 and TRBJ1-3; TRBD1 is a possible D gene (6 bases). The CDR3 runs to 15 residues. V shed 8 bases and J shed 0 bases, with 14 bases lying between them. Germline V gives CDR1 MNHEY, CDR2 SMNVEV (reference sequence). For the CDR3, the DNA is TGTGCCAGCTCGGCGAGAGGGGGCTCTGGAAACACCATATATTTT. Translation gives CASSARGGSGNTIYF.

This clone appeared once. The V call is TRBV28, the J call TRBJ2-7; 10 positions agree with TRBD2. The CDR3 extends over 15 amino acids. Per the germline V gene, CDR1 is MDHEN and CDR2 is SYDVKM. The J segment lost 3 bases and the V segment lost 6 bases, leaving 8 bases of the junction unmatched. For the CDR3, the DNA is TGTGCCAGCAGCCTAGCGGGAGTTTTGTTCTACGAGCAGTACTTC. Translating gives CASSLAGVLFYEQYF.

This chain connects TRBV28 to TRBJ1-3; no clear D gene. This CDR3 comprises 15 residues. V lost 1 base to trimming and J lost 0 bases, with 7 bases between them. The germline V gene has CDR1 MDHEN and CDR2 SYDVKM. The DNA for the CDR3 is TGTGCCAGCAGTTTATTATCGAGCTCTGGAAACACCATATATTTT. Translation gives CASSLLSSSGNTIYF. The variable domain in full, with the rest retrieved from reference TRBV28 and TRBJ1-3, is DVKVTQSSRYLVKRTGEKVFLECVQDMDHENMFWYRQDPGLGLRLIYFSYDVKMKEKGDIPEGYSVSREKKERFSLILESASTNQTSMYLCASSLLSSSGNTIYFGEGSWLTVV.

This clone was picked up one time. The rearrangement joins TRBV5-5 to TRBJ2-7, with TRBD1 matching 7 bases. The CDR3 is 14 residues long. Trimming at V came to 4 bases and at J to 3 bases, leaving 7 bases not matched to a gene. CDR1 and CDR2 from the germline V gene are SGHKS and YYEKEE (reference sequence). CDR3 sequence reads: CASSETGTVYEQYF. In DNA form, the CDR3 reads TGTGCCAGCAGCGAAACCGGGACAGTCTACGAGCAGTACTTC.

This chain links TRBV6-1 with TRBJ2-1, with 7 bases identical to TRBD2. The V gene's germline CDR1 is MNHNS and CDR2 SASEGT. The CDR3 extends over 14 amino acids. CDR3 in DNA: TGTTCATCGGGAGGTGACGGGGGAAACAATGAGCAGTTCTTC. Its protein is CSSGGDGGNNEQFF.

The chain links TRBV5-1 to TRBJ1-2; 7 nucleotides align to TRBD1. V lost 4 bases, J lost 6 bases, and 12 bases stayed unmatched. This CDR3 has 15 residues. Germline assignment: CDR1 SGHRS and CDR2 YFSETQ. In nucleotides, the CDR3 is TGCGCCAGCAGCGCCTACGGGACAGAAGGCGATGGCTACACCTTC. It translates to CASSAYGTEGDGYTF.

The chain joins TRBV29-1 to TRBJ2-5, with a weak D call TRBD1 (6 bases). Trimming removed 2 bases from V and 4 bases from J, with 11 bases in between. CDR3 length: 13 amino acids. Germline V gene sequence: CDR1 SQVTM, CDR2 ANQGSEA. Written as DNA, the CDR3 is TGCAGCGTTGAAAAACAGGGTTTAGAGACCCAGTACTTC. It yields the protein CSVEKQGLETQYF.